This TCR beta chain was sequenced during a study of early T cells in non-severe SARS-CoV-2 infection. Turning to the study itself: Chains from this unsorted whole-blood bulk RNA could not be paired.

Study results and caveats: There was a bias toward anti-spike CD8 responses in VDJdb matching, which missed private and CD4 specificities.

Unique molecular identifier tags were affixed to discrete cDNA molecules. TCRdb used MiXCR to reprocess the 5' RACE reads, holding one entry per CDR3 protein. The sample carries tens of thousands of distinct CDR3 sequences, about 8% recorded once. Germline CDR1 reads LNHDA; CDR2 reads SQIVND (reference sequence). Trimming cost V 7 bases and J 7 bases; bases outside gene matches: 12. This CDR3 region has 15 residues. Many counts were recorded for this clonotype. What it binds is unknown. Sequenced input: whole blood. This TCR came from an adult who was a healthcare worker with PCR-confirmed SARS-CoV-2 infection or an uninfected control (not recorded which). The J gene is TRBJ2-1, the V gene TRBV19, with 8 positions matching TRBD1. DNA for the CDR3: TGTGCCAGTAAGCATCCAGGGGGCCTATCTAATGAGCAGTTCTTC. Translated, it gives CASKHPGGLSNEQFF. Based on the CDR3 plus reference TRBV19 and TRBJ2-1, the full variable domain is DGGITQSPKYLFRKEGQNVTLSCEQNLNHDAMYWYRQDPGQGLRLIYYSQIVNDFQKGDIAEGYSVSREKKESFPLTVTSAQKNPTAFYLCASKHPGGLSNEQFFGPGTRLTVL.